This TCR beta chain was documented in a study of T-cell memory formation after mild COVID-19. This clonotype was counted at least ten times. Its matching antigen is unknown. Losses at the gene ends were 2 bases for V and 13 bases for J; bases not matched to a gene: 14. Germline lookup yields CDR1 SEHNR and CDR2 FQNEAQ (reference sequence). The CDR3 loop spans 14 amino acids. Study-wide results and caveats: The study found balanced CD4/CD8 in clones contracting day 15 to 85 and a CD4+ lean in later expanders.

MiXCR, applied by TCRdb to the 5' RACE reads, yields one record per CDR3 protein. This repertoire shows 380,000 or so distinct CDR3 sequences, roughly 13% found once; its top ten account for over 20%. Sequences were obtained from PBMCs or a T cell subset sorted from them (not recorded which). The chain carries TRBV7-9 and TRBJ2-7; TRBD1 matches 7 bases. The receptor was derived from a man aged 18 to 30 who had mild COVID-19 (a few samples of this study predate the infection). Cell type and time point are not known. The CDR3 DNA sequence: TGTGCCAGCAGCTTACCAGGGGGAAGATCTCTTTCCTACGTC. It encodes CASSLPGGRSLSYV.